This is a list of T cell receptor beta chains from one sample in a study of T cell repertoires in cytomegalovirus infection. From the reads, TCRdb called clonotypes with MiXCR, one entry per CDR3 protein. The top ten clones hold 15% to 20% of a sample with hundreds of thousands of distinct CDR3 sequences, roughly a third of them seen once. Antigen specificity for these receptors is unknown. The source was cultured PBMCs, collected from culture after CMV antigen stimulation. These receptor sequences come from a human donor in good health (CMV status not recorded). Some clones in this sample may be carry-over from other donors' samples. The CDR3 runs from the conserved cysteine through the conserved F or W. D genes are given only for firm matches. Expanded clones get a size class; other rows say once, few or many, or leave the size out.

TRBV29-1,TRBD2,14,TRBJ2-1,NA,TGCAGCGTAGGACTAGCGGGAGGGCAAAATGAGCAGTTCTTC,CSVGLAGGQNEQFF
TRBV7-9,NA,15,TRBJ2-7,NA,TGTGCCAGCAGCTCCCCTGCCGACAGACTCTACGAGCAGTACTTC,CASSSPADRLYEQYF
TRBV28,NA,11,TRBJ2-4,few,TGTGCCAGCAGTTTAAACGGGGGCGCCACATTC,CASSLNGGATF
TRBV18,NA,17,TRBJ2-2,NA,TGTGCCAGCTCACCACAAGACAGCCTTTCCAACACCGGGGAGCTGTTTTTT,CASSPQDSLSNTGELFF
TRBV6-5,TRBD2,14,TRBJ2-1,NA,TGTGCCAGCAGGGGGACTAGCGGGACCAATGAGCAGTTCTTC,CASRGTSGTNEQFF
TRBV10-3,NA,14,TRBJ2-7,NA,TGTGCCATCAGTGAAGACCAGGGGGGATACGAGCAGTACTTC,CAISEDQGGYEQYF
TRBV7-2,NA,14,TRBJ2-5,few,TGTGCCAGCAGCACGGGCAGGGGACCGTGGGCCCAGTACTTC,CASSTGRGPWAQYF
TRBV20-1,NA,14,TRBJ2-5,few,TGCAGTGCAGAAGGGGGGGCCGGTCAAGAGACCCAGTACTTC,CSAEGGAGQETQYF
TRBV19,NA,9,TRBJ2-3,NA,TGTGCCCCGTCGGAGACGCAGTATTTT,CAPSETQYF
TRBV20-1,TRBD2,15,TRBJ2-5,NA,TGCAGTGCTAGACGCCTAGCGGGGGGCGGGGAGACCCAGTACTTC,CSARRLAGGGETQYF
TRBV6-5,TRBD1,15,TRBJ2-1,few,TGTGCCAGCAGTTACGGGGGGACAGGGGGCCATGAGCAGTTCTTC,CASSYGGTGGHEQFF
TRBV20-1,TRBD2,14,TRBJ2-3,NA,TGCAGTGGGCAGACTAGCGGGGCCCCAGATACGCAGTATTTT,CSGQTSGAPDTQYF
TRBV7-9,NA,16,TRBJ1-4,NA,TGTGCCAGCAGCTCGAGCTGGATTGGGGCTAATGAAAAACTGTTTTTT,CASSSSWIGANEKLFF
TRBV14,NA,14,TRBJ1-5,NA,TGTGCCAGCAGCCAAGGCGGGGTACGTCAGCCCCAGCATTTT,CASSQGGVRQPQHF